A single sample is the source of the 4 T cell receptor beta chains below, sequenced in a study of preoperative IRX-2 immunotherapy in early breast cancer (dated by TCRdb to the late 2010s). In light of the paper, this sample's treatment or condition label describes: preoperative locoregional IRX-2 cytokine immunotherapy. Receptors were amplified or captured by the immunoSEQ multiplex PCR assay. As stored in TCRdb, this immuneACCESS dataset retains in-frame rearrangements with V and J assigned. A fraction of the clones does not appear; measured against another copy, unresolved V genes explain less than half of the discrepancy, and the remainder lacks a known reason. The sample table shows 35,000 to 40,000 clones, and around 82% are seen once. Roughly 1.5% of the sample is held by the ten biggest clonotypes. Sequences were derived from lymph node tissue, sampled after IRX-2 immunotherapy. The receptor source for this set is a human donor with breast cancer.

The chain carries TRBV28 and TRBJ1-2; no clear D gene. This CDR3 contains 13 residues. Germline CDR1 and CDR2: MDHEN and SYDVKM. The ends were cut back, 4 bases at V and 2 bases at J, with 8 bases in the middle. The CDR3 DNA reads TGTGCCAGCAGTTCCGGGTCAAACTATGGCTACACCTTC. Translating gives CASSSGSNYGYTF.

The chain employs TRBV6-8 and TRBJ1-2; D not certain. The CDR3 spans 14 residues. Germline CDR1 and CDR2: MNHGY and SAAAGT. Trimming left V 4 bases short and J 3 bases short, with 12 bases between. Written as DNA, the CDR3 is TGTGCCAGCAGTTCGCGGGCCGACTACTATGGCTACACCTTC. Its protein is CASSSRADYYGYTF.

This clone has only one observation. The chain links TRBV6-8 to TRBJ2-7; TRBD1 is a possible D gene (5 bases). The CDR3 totals 15 residues. Trimming stripped 5 bases from V and 3 bases from J, with 17 bases between. Germline V gene data show CDR1 as MNHGY and CDR2 as SAAAGT. This CDR3 is CASSAEGAGYYEQYF. The CDR3 DNA follows: TGTGCCAGCAGTGCCGAAGGGGCAGGTTACTACGAGCAGTACTTC.

V gene TRBV19 combines with J gene TRBJ1-1; D ambiguous. Germline CDR1 and CDR2: LNHDA and SQIVND (reference sequence). V gave up 3 bases and J gave up 8 bases, with 10 bases separating them. The CDR3 length is 12 residues. DNA for the CDR3: TGTGCCAGTAGTATGAGGGCCAGGGAAGCTTTCTTT. As protein: CASSMRAREAFF.